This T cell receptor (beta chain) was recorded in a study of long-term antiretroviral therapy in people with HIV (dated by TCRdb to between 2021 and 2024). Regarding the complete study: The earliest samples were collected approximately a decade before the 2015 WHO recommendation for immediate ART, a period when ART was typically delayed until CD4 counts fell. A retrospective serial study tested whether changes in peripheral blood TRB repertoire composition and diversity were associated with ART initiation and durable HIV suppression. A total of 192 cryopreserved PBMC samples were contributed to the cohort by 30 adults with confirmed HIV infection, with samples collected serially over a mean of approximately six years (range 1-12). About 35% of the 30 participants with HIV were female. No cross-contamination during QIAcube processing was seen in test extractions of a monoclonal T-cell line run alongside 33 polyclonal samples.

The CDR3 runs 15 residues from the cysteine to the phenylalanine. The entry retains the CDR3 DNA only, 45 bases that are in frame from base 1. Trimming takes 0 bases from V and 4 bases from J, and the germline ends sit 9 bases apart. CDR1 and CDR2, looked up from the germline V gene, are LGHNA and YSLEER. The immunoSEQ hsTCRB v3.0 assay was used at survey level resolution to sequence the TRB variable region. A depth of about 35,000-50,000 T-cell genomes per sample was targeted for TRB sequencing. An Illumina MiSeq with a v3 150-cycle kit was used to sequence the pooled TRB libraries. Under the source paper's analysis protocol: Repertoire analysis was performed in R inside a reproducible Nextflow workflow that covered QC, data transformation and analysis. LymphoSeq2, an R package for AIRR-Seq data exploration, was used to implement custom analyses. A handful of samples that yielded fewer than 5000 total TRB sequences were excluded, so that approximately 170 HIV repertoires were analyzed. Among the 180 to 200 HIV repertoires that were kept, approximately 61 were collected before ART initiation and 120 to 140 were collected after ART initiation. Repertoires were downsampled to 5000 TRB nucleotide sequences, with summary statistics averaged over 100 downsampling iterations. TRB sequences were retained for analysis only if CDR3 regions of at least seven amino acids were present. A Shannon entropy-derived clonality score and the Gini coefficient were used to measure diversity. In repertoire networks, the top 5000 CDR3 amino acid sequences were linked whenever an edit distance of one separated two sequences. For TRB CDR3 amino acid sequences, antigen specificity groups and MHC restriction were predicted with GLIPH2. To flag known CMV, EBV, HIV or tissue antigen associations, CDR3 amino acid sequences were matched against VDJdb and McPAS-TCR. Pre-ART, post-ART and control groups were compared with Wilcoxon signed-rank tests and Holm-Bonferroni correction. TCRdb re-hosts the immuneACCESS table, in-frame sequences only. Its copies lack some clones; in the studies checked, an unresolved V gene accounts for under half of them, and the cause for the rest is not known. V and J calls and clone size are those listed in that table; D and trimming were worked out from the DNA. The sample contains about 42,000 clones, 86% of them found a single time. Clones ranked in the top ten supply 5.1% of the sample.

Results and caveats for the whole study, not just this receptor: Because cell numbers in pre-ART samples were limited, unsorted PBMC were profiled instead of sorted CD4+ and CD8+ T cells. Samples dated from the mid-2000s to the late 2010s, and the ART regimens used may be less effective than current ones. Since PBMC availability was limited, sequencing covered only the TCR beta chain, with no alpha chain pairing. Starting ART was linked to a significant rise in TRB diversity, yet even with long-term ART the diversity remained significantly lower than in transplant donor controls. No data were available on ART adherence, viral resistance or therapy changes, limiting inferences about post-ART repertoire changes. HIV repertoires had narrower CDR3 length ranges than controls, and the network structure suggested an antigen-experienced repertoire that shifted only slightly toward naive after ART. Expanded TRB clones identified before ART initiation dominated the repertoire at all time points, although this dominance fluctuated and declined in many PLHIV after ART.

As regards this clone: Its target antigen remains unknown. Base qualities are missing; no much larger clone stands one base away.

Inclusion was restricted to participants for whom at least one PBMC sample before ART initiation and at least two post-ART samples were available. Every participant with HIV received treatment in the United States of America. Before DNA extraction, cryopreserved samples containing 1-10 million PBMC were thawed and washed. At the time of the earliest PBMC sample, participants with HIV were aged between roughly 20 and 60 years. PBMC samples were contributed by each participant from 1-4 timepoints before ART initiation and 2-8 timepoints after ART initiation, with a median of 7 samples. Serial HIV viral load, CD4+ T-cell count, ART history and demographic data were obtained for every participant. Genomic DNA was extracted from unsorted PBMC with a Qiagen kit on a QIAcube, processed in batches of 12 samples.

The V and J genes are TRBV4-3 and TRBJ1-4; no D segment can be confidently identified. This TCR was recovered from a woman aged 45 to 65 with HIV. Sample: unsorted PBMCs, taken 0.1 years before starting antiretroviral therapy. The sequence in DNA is TGCGCCAGCAGCCAAGAACACATAAATAATGAAAAACTGTTTTTT. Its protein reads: CASSQEHINNEKLFF.